This T cell receptor beta chain was identified during a study of T cell changes during pregnancy in multiple sclerosis. The data were produced by immunoSEQ multiplex PCR, yet TCRdb's version contains in-frame clones alone and is incomplete. Among some 74,000 clones listed, approximately 92% were seen once. Germline CDR1 LNHDA, CDR2 SQIVND (reference sequence). The V and J ends lost 0 bases and 3 bases, in that order; junction bases with no gene match: 4. The CDR3 is 15 amino acids. The sequence was obtained from a female donor with multiple sclerosis, enrolled in a pregnancy study. The input for sequencing was peripheral blood, taken before pregnancy. This sequence joins TRBV19 and TRBJ2-7; 8 positions agree with TRBD2. Written as DNA, the CDR3 is TGTGCCAGTAGTATAGATCTGGGACTAGTCTACGAGCAGTACTTC. It is translated as CASSIDLGLVYEQYF. The entire variable domain, with the rest obtained from reference TRBV19 and TRBJ2-7, is as follows: DGGITQSPKYLFRKEGQNVTLSCEQNLNHDAMYWYRQDPGQGLRLIYYSQIVNDFQKGDIAEGYSVSREKKESFPLTVTSAQKNPTAFYLCASSIDLGLVYEQYFGPGTRLTVT.